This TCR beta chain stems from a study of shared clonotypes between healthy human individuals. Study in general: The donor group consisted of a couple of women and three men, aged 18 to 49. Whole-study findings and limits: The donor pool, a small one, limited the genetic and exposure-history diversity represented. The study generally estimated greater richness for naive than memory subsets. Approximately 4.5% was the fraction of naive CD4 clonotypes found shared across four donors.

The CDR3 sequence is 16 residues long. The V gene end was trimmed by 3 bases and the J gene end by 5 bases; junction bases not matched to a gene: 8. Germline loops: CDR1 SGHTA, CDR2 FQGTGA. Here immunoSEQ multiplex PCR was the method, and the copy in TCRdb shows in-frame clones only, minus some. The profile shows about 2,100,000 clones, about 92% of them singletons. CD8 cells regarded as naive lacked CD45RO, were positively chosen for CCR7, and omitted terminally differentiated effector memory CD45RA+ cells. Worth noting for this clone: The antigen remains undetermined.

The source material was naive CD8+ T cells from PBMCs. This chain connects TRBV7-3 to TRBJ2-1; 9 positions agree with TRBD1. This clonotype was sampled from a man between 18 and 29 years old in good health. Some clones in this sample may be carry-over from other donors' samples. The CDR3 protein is CASSFGTGLLNNEQFF. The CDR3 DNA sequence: TGTGCCAGCAGCTTCGGGACAGGGCTCTTGAACAATGAGCAGTTCTTC.